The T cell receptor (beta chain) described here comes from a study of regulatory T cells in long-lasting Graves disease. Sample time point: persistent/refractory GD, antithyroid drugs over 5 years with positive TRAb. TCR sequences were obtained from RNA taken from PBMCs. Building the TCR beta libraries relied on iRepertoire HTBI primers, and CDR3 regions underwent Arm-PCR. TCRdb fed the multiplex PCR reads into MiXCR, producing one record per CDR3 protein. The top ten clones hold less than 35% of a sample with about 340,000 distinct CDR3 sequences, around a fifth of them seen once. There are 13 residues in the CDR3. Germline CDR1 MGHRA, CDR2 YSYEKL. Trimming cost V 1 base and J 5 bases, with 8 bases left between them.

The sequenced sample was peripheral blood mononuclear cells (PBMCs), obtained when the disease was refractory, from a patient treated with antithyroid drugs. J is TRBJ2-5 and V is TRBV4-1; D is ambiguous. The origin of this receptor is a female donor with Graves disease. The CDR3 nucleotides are TGCGCCAGCAGCCAAGTTTTAGGTGAGACCCAGTACTTC. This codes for CASSQVLGETQYF.